The clone carrying this T cell receptor beta chain was picked up one time. Its antigen is unknown. Time point denoted: blood 4 weeks post-SBRT, at nephrectomy. The treatment: 15 Gy SBRT to primary tumor, nephrectomy 4 weeks later. Nephrectomy followed 15 Gy stereotactic body radiation by 4 weeks. The patient's renal cell carcinoma had clear cell pathology. This record comes from a study of radiation and T cells in renal cell carcinoma. Broader study findings: Without pretreatment biopsies, baseline tumor clonotype presence was undetermined. From baseline, blood top tumor clonotypes peaked at 2 weeks post-radiation.

Measured with immunoSEQ multiplex PCR; TCRdb has only the in-frame clones, and not every one. Among around 100,000 clones listed, roughly 84% were seen once. The material was blood, obtained from a patient whose treatment included radiotherapy and nephrectomy. The TCR was taken from a man in his sixties with renal cell carcinoma.

The CDR3 spells CASGLGSLQGAGELFF. The CDR3 DNA reads TGTGCTAGTGGTTTGGGCAGTCTACAGGGTGCCGGGGAGCTGTTTTTT. The chain couples TRBV12-5 to TRBJ2-2, with D perhaps TRBD1 (6 bases). The CDR3 length is 16 residues. Trimming removed 1 base from V and 6 bases from J, with 15 bases in between. Per germline, CDR1 LGHNT and CDR2 FRNRAP.